The rows below give T cell receptor beta chains drawn from one sample of a study of T cells after yellow fever vaccination. A single record per CDR3 protein comes from TCRdb applying MiXCR to the 5' RACE reads. The sample gives fewer than 650,000 distinct CDR3 sequences, about a fifth of which show up once; 16% is in the top ten. This material consisted of PBMCs, taken 21 days after the first yellow fever vaccination. The receptors were gathered from a young man who received the YFV17D yellow fever vaccine. Each CDR3 is given with its conserved first and last residue. The D gene is left open where the match is weak. Expanded clones get a size class; other rows say once, few or many, or leave the size out.

clone size	J gene	V gene	D gene	CDR3 DNA	CDR3 protein
many	TRBJ1-2	TRBV6-5	TRBD1	TGTGCCAGCAGTTACGTGGGGACAGGGGGCCATGGCTACACCTTC	CASSYVGTGGHGYTF
-	TRBJ2-3	TRBV7-2	TRBD2	TGTGCCAGCAGCCCGTGGCTAGCGGGGGGTCCCACAGATACGCAGTATTTT	CASSPWLAGGPTDTQYF
-	TRBJ2-1	TRBV11-2	-	TGTGCCAGCAGGAGCTTTGTGACGAATGAGCAGTTCTTC	CASRSFVTNEQFF
-	TRBJ2-5	TRBV28	-	TGTGCCAGCAGTTTCCTAGGGGTGGCGGAGACCCAGTACTTC	CASSFLGVAETQYF
-	TRBJ2-4	TRBV4-3	-	TGCGCCAGCAGCCCGCAGTTTTATAGCGCCATAGCCAAAAACATTCAGTACTTC	CASSPQFYSAIAKNIQYF
-	TRBJ2-5	TRBV5-1	TRBD2	TGCGCCAGCAGTCGGAATCGGGGGGGCGAACAAGAGACCCAGTACTTC	CASSRNRGGEQETQYF
-	TRBJ2-3	TRBV5-6	-	TGTGCCAGCAGCTTGCGAAGTGGGCGCACAGATACGCAGTATTTT	CASSLRSGRTDTQYF
-	TRBJ2-1	TRBV5-1	-	TGCGCCAGCAGCTTGTTTACAGGTGTGGGCAATGAGCAGTTCTTC	CASSLFTGVGNEQFF
few	TRBJ1-3	TRBV18	TRBD1	TGTGCCAGCTCAAACCGGGACAGGACCTCTGGAAACACCATATATTTT	CASSNRDRTSGNTIYF
many	TRBJ2-7	TRBV6-2/TRBV6-3	TRBD1	TGTGCCAGCAGCCCCCCGGGACAGGGGTTTTCCTCCTACGAGCAGTACTTC	CASSPPGQGFSSYEQYF
few	TRBJ2-2	TRBV6-5	-	TGTGCCAGCAGTTACAACCGACAGGTTCACCCCGGGGAGCTGTTTTTT	CASSYNRQVHPGELFF
-	TRBJ1-2	TRBV12-3/TRBV12-4	-	TGTGCCAGCCGTTTAGGCACGGTCTATGGCTACACCTTC	CASRLGTVYGYTF
few	TRBJ2-1	TRBV11-2	-	TGTGCCAGCAGCTCCCGCCCGATCACACGCTACAATGAGCAGTTCTTC	CASSSRPITRYNEQFF
-	TRBJ1-1	TRBV5-1	-	TGCGCCAGCAGCAGGAAAGAAAACACTGAAGCTTTCTTT	CASSRKENTEAFF
-	TRBJ2-3	TRBV19	TRBD1	TGTGCCAGTAGTACCTCCGGGACAGGATACACAGATACGCAGTATTTT	CASSTSGTGYTDTQYF
few	TRBJ2-1	TRBV5-1	-	TGCGCCAGCAAAACCCAGGGGCCCAAATACAATGAGCAGTTCTTC	CASKTQGPKYNEQFF
few	TRBJ2-4	TRBV30	TRBD1	TGTGCCTGGAGTGCAGAGGGCGCGACAGGGAAAAACATTCAGTACTTC	CAWSAEGATGKNIQYF
-	TRBJ2-5	TRBV7-9	-	TGTGCCAGCAGCTTAGCTAGGGAAGAAGAGACCCAGTACTTC	CASSLAREEETQYF
-	TRBJ1-5	TRBV21-1	-	TGTGCCAGCAGCAAAGACAGGCCAGGTTACAATCAGCCCCAGCATTTT	CASSKDRPGYNQPQHF
-	TRBJ2-3	TRBV14	-	TGTGCCAGCAGCCAAGGCGTAAGTACGCAGTATTTT	CASSQGVSTQYF
many	TRBJ1-4	TRBV12-3/TRBV12-4	-	TGTGCCAGCAGTTGGAATGAAAAACTGTTTTTT	CASSWNEKLFF
-	TRBJ2-7	TRBV7-2	-	TGTGCCAGCAGCTCAATCGACTTATATCCCTACGAGCAGTACTTC	CASSSIDLYPYEQYF
many	TRBJ2-5	TRBV5-1	TRBD1	TGTGCCAGCAGCTTGACAGGGAAAGAGACCCAGTACTTC	CASSLTGKETQYF
-	TRBJ1-3	TRBV12-3/TRBV12-4	TRBD1	TGTGCCAGCAAGACGACAGGGGCTCCTTCCACCATATATTTT	CASKTTGAPSTIYF
-	TRBJ2-3	TRBV7-9	TRBD2	TGTGCCAGCATACCGCGGGGAGGGTCAGATACGCAGTATTTT	CASIPRGGSDTQYF
-	TRBJ1-1	TRBV5-6	-	TGTGCCAGCAGGGAGGGGGTAATGAACACTGAAGCTTTCTTT	CASREGVMNTEAFF
once	TRBJ2-3	TRBV28	-	TGTGCCAGCAGCTGGGCCGGAGATACGCAGTATTTT	CASSWAGDTQYF